This entry lists 2 T cell receptor beta chains sequenced from one sample in a study of blood T cells in healthy people across ages (dated by TCRdb to about 2015). The library was built by means of 5' RACE. Sequencing relied on an Illumina HiSeq 2500. A second roughly 7 to 11 cycle PCR used a sample-barcoded 5' primer and a J-beta primer mix. TCRdb itself trimmed the public reads at Q25 with fastp, ran MiXCR and retained productive beta chains. Each entry is one CDR3 protein sequence, shown with its most common DNA and genes. This sample is represented by approximately 1.5 million distinct CDR3 sequences; almost 35% of them were singletons. The ten largest clonotypes hold around 11% of the sample. Sequenced material: blood. These TCRs come from a woman aged 25 to 39 in good health.

This chain joins TRBV3-1 and TRBJ1-6; D not resolved. The germline V gene encodes CDR1 LGHDT and CDR2 YNNKEL (reference sequence). V was trimmed by 0 bases and J by 9 bases, leaving 6 bases between them. This CDR3 spans 13 amino acids. DNA of the CDR3: TGTGCCAGCAGCCAAGAAGGAGGTTCACCCCTCCACTTT. It yields the protein CASSQEGGSPLHF.

V is TRBV16 and J is TRBJ2-7; no reliable D call. Trimming took 0 bases from V and 4 from J, leaving 10 bases between them. Germline CDR1 and CDR2: KGHSY and FQNENV. The CDR3 runs to 14 residues. The DNA for the CDR3 is TGTGCCAGCAGCCAATCTACACCACAGTACGAGCAGTACTTC. It specifies CASSQSTPQYEQYF.